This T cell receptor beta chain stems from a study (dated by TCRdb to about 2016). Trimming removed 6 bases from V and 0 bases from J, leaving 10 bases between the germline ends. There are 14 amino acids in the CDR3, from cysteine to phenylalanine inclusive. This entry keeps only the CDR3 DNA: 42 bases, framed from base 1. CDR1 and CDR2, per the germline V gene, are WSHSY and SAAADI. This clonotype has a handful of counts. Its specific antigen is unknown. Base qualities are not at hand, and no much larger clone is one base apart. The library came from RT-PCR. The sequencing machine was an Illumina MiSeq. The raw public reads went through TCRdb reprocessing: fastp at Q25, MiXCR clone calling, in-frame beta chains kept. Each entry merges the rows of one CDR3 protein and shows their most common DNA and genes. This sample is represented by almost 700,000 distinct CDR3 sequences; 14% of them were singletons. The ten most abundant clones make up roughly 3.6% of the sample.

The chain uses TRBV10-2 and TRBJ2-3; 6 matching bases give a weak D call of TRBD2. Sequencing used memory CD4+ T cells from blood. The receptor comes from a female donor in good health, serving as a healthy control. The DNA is TGCGCCAGCAGGATGGCGGGAAGCACAGATACGCAGTATTTT. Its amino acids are CASRMAGSTDTQYF.